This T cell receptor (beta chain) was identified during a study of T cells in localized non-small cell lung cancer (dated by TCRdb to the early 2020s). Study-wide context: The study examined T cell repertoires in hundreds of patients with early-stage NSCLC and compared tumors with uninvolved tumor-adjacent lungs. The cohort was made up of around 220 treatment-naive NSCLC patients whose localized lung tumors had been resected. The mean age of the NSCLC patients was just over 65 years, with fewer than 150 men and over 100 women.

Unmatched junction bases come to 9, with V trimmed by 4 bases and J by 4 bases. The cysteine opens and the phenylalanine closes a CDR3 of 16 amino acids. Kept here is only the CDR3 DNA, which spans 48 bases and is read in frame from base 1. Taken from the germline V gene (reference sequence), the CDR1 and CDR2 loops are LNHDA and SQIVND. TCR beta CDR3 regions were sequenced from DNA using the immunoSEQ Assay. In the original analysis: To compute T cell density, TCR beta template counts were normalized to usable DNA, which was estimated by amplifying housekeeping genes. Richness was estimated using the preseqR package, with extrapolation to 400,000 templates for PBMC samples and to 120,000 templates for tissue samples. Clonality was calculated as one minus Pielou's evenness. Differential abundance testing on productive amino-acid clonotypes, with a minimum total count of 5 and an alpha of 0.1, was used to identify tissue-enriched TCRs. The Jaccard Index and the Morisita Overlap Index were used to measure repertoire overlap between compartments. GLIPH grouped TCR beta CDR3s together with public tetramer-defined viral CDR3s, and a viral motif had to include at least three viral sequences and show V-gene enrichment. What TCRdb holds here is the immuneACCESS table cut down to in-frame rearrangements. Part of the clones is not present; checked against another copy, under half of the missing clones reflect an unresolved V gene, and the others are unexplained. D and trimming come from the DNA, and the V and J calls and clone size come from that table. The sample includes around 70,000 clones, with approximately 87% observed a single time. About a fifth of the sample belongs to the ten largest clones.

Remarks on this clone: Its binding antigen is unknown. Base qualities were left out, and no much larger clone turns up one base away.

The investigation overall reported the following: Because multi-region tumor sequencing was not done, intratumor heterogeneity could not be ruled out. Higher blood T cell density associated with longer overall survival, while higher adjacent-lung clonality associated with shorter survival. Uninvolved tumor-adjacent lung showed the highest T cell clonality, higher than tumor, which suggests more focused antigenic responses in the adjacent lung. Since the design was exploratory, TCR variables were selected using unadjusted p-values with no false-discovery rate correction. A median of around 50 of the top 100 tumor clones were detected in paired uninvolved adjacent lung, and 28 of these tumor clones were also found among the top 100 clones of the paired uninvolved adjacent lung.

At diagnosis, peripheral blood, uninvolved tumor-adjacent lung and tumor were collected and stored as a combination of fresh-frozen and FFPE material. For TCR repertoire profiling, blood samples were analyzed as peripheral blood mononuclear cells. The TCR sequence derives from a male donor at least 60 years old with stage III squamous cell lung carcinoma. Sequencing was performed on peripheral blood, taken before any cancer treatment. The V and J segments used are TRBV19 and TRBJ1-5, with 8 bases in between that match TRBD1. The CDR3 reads CASSTRTGSWNQPQHF. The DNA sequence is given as TGTGCCAGTAGTACTCGGACAGGGAGTTGGAATCAGCCCCAGCATTTT.